What follows are 18 T cell receptor beta chains derived from one specimen sequenced in a study of T-cell reconstitution after alpha-beta-depleted transplantation in children (dated by TCRdb to about 2016). The library relied on PCR. The instrument given in TCRdb is Illumina HiSeq 2500. To normalize quantification of the TCRbeta repertoire, the TCR libraries were built with molecular barcoding that relied on unique molecular identifiers. TCRdb redid the processing of the public reads, applying fastp at Q25 and MiXCR, and retained in-frame beta chains. Each entry is one CDR3 protein sequence, shown with its most common DNA and genes. This sample has some 15,000 distinct CDR3 sequences in its table, and about 4.7% of those were observed once. Around 7.5% of the sample is taken by the ten largest. What this sample's treatment or condition label stands for: allogeneic hematopoietic cell transplantation with graft depleted of TCRalphabeta T cells and CD19 B cells.

Sequencing was performed on PBMCs, taken before TCRalphabeta/CD19-depleted stem cell transplant. The receptors were sampled from a boy between 10 and 17 years old with acute lymphoblastic leukemia, due to receive a stem cell transplant.

This clonotype occurred many times. The chain has TRBV7-3 and TRBJ2-6; 7 bases are a match to TRBD2. Trimming at V came to 4 bases and at J to 0 bases, leaving 3 bases not matched to a gene. CDR1 is SGHTA and CDR2 is FQGTGA in the germline V gene. The CDR3 spans 16 residues. The CDR3 loop reads CASSSGGYSGANVLTF. The CDR3 DNA reads TGTGCCAGCAGCTCGGGGGGTTACTCTGGGGCCAACGTCCTGACTTTC.

This clonotype was counted many times. The rearrangement links TRBV27 to TRBJ2-2; D unresolved. From germline, CDR1 is MNHEY and CDR2 SMNVEV (reference sequence). The length of the CDR3 is 13 residues. V shed 4 bases and J shed 7 bases, with 10 bases lying between them. CDR3 DNA: TGTGCCAGCAGTTCCGGGCTGAACGGGGAGCTGTTTTTT. This encodes CASSSGLNGELFF.

The sample holds a few counts of this clonotype. J is TRBJ2-7 and V is TRBV5-5; D uncertain. The CDR3 runs to 12 residues. CDR1 and CDR2 (germline): SGHKS, YYEKEE (reference sequence). Deletions cut 4 bases from V and 1 base from J, with 6 bases between. In DNA, the CDR3 is TGTGCCAGCAGCCCTGGGTCCTACGAGCAGTACTTC. As protein: CASSPGSYEQYF.

This clonotype is judged medium-sized (0.01 to 0.1%). The CDR3 nucleotides read TGTGCCAGCAGCTTAGTAAGTGGACAGGGTTACGAGCAGTACTTC. Translating it yields CASSLVSGQGYEQYF. The chain has TRBV13 and TRBJ2-7, with 8 bases matching TRBD1. Germline CDR1 reads PRHDT; CDR2 reads FYEKMQ (reference sequence). The CDR3 spans 15 residues. With V trimmed by 1 base and J by 4 bases, 6 bases remained unmatched.

The V gene is TRBV6-1, the J gene TRBJ1-5; D uncertain. V lost 1 base, J lost 4 bases, and 11 bases lay in between. CDR3 size: 15 residues. Per the germline V gene, CDR1 is MNHNS and CDR2 is SASEGT. For the CDR3, the DNA is TGTGCCAGCAGTGAAGGTAATACGTGGAATCAGCCCCAGCATTTT. Its translation: CASSEGNTWNQPQHF.

This clonotype showed up just a few times. The rearrangement links TRBV2 to TRBJ2-7, with TRBD2 identical over 7 bases. Germline V gene data show CDR1 as SNHLY and CDR2 as FYNNEI. The CDR3 runs 13 residues. V lost 4 bases and J lost 2; bases outside the gene matches: 2. CDR3: CASSGTRAYEQYF. The CDR3, as DNA: TGTGCCAGCAGTGGGACTAGGGCCTACGAGCAGTACTTC.

The sample holds many counts of this clonotype. This chain connects TRBV24-1 to TRBJ2-1; D not resolved. V lost 1 base and J 0 bases, leaving 12 bases between the germline ends. Per germline, CDR1 KGHDR and CDR2 SFDVKD. The length of the CDR3 is 17 residues. CDR3 coding DNA: TGTGCCACCAGTGATTTTCACAGCCTCAGCTCCTACAATGAGCAGTTCTTC. This sequence encodes CATSDFHSLSSYNEQFF.

This clonotype has a count of ten or more. The chain uses TRBV6-5 and TRBJ2-7; no definite D call. The germline V and J ends were trimmed by 1 base and 0 bases, with 10 bases remaining between them. This CDR3 has 15 amino acids. Germline loops: CDR1 MNHEY, CDR2 SVGAGI. The CDR3 loop is CASSYFASSSYEQYF. CDR3 coding DNA: TGTGCCAGCAGTTACTTTGCCTCTAGCTCCTACGAGCAGTACTTC.

This clonotype appeared many times. V and J are TRBV3-1 and TRBJ2-7; D gene ambiguous. The CDR3 runs to 14 residues. Trimming left V 5 bases short and J 2 bases short, with 13 bases between. Germline CDR1 reads LGHDT; CDR2 reads YNNKEL (reference sequence). CDR3 nucleotide sequence: TGTGCCAGCAGCTCTCGAGGTCCTACCTACGAGCAGTACTTC. It specifies CASSSRGPTYEQYF.

By frequency in the sample, this clonotype is medium-sized. This rearrangement joins TRBV24-1 to TRBJ2-1, with 7 nucleotides matching TRBD2. CDR1 and CDR2 from the germline V gene are KGHDR and SFDVKD. The trim removed 9 bases at V and 0 bases at J, leaving 7 bases unmatched. This CDR3 spans 15 amino acids. CDR3 DNA: TGTGCCACCCAAAGCGGGACGATCTCCTACAATGAGCAGTTCTTC. Its protein product is CATQSGTISYNEQFF.

There are many counts of this clonotype. The chain recombines TRBV12-3 or TRBV12-4 with TRBJ2-1; D unresolved. V was shortened by 6 bases and J by 9 bases, with 9 bases between the two germline ends. This CDR3 is built from 11 residues. CDR3 residues: CASSHRGEQFF. CDR3 nucleotides: TGTGCCAGCAGCCACCGCGGTGAGCAGTTCTTC.

Many counts were recorded for this clonotype. V and J are TRBV29-1 and TRBJ2-2; D is uncertain. V gave up 2 bases and J gave up 0 bases, with 10 bases separating them. The V gene's germline CDR1 is SQVTM and CDR2 ANQGSEA. The CDR3 runs to 15 residues. The CDR3 here is CSVEIRSPNTGELFF. In nucleotides, the CDR3 is TGCAGCGTTGAAATTAGGTCCCCGAACACCGGGGAGCTGTTTTTT.

As concerns this clonotype: This may arise from a read error, as a much more abundant clone is one base away. The chain joins TRBV12-3 or TRBV12-4 to TRBJ2-6, with D perhaps matching TRBD1 (6 bases). The length of the CDR3 is 18 residues. CDR3 coding DNA: TGTGCCAGCAGTTTAGGACCAGGGGACCCCTCTGTGGCCAACGTCCTGACTTTC. Encoded protein: CASSLGPGDPSVANVLTF.

Ten or more counts support this clonotype. The chain has TRBV15 and TRBJ1-2; no reliable D call. The CDR3 runs 16 residues. In germline, CDR1 is LNHNV, CDR2 YYDKDF (reference sequence). V was cut by 5 bases and J by 0 bases, with 16 bases left in between. The CDR3 region is CATSSPVGRTNYGYTF. CDR3 sequence (DNA): TGTGCCACCAGCTCCCCGGTGGGGAGAACTAACTATGGCTACACCTTC.

This clonotype was picked up many times. The chain has TRBV29-1 and TRBJ1-2; D may be TRBD1 (6 bases). Between the trimmed V and J ends, which lost 3 bases and 8 bases, there was a span of 16 bases. CDR3 length: 13 residues. Germline V gene sequence: CDR1 SQVTM, CDR2 ANQGSEA. CDR3 sequence: CSVEGAADRGYTF. The CDR3 nucleotides are TGCAGCGTTGAGGGGGCGGCAGATCGGGGCTACACCTTC. Full variable domain (rest looked up from reference TRBV29-1 and TRBJ1-2): SAVISQKPSRDICQRGTSLTIQCQVDSQVTMMFWYRQQPGQSLTLIATANQGSEATYESGFVIDKFPISRPNLTFSTLTVSNMSPEDSSIYLCSVEGAADRGYTFGSGTRLTVV.

This clonotype was picked up many times. This chain joins TRBV27 and TRBJ2-3; weak D call: TRBD2 (6 bases). Germline lookup yields CDR1 MNHEY and CDR2 SMNVEV (reference sequence). The V and J ends lost 1 base and 1 base respectively, with 9 bases between them. The CDR3 runs 15 residues. DNA for the CDR3: TGTGCCAGCAGTTTATATAGGGAGGGCACAGATACGCAGTATTTT. As protein: CASSLYREGTDTQYF.

This clonotype was found many times. The chain joins TRBV20-1 to TRBJ1-2; 9 bases are a match to TRBD1. In germline, CDR1 is DFQATT, CDR2 SNEGSKA (reference sequence). V was pared by 3 bases and J by 8 bases, with 10 bases of the junction left unmatched. The CDR3 totals 14 residues. The CDR3 protein is CSARILQGARGYTF. The CDR3 bases are TGCAGTGCTAGGATATTACAGGGGGCAAGGGGCTACACCTTC.

This clonotype was seen many times. CDR3 amino acids: CASSQGDRDSQPQHF. The CDR3 nucleotides are TGCGCCAGCAGCCAAGGGGACAGGGACAGTCAGCCCCAGCATTTT. The chain uses TRBV4-1 and TRBJ1-5; 9 positions agree with TRBD1. CDR3 length equals 15 residues. Germline values: CDR1 MGHRA, CDR2 YSYEKL. The J segment lost 6 bases and the V segment lost 1 base, leaving 4 bases of the junction unmatched.